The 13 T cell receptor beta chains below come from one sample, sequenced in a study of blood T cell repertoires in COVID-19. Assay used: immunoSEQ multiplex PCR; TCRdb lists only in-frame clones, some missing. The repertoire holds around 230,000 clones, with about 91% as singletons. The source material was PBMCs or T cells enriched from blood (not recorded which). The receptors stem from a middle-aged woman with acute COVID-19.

CDR3 DNA: TGTGCCAGCAGCTTAGTCCATGGCCGGATCGCCGGGAACACCATATATTTT. It translates to CASSLVHGRIAGNTIYF. The V gene is TRBV11-2, the J gene TRBJ1-3; D is ambiguous. Trimming removed 1 base from V and 7 bases from J, with 20 bases in between. This CDR3 is built from 17 residues. CDR1 and CDR2 from the germline V gene are SGHAT and FQNNGV. Full variable domain (missing parts from reference TRBV11-2 and TRBJ1-3): EAGVAQSPRYKIIEKRQSVAFWCNPISGHATLYWYQQILGQGPKLLIQFQNNGVVDDSQLPKDRFSAERLKGVDSTLKIQPAKLEDSAVYLCASSLVHGRIAGNTIYFGEGSWLTVV.

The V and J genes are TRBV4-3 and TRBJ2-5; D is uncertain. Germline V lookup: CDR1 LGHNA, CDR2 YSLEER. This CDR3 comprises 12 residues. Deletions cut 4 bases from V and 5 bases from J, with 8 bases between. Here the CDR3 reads CASSRTRETQYF. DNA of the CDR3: TGCGCCAGCAGCCGCACCCGGGAGACCCAGTACTTC.

DNA for the CDR3: TGTGCCAGCAGCCAGAGACAGGGCCGCTCCTACAATGAGCAGTTCTTC. Translation gives CASSQRQGRSYNEQFF. The gene calls are TRBV7-8 and TRBJ2-1; 7 nucleotides match TRBD1. Germline CDR1 is SGHVS and CDR2 is FQNEAQ. J lost 0 bases, V lost 5 bases, and 7 bases had no gene match. The CDR3 runs 16 residues.

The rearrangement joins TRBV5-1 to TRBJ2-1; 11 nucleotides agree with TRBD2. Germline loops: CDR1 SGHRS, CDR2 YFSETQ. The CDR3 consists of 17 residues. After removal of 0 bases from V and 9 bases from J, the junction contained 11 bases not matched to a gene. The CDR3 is CASSLVISGRVRSEQFF. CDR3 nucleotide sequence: TGCGCCAGCAGCTTGGTTATTAGCGGGAGGGTCCGGAGTGAGCAGTTCTTC.

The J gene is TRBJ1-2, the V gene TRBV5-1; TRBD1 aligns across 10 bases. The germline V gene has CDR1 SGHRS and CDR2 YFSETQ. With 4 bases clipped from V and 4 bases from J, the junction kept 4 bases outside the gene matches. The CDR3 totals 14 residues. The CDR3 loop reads CASSGGTGAYGYTF. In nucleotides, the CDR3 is TGCGCCAGCAGCGGGGGGACAGGGGCCTATGGCTACACCTTC. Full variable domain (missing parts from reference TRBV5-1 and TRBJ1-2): KAGVTQTPRYLIKTRGQQVTLSCSPISGHRSVSWYQQTPGQGLQFLFEYFSETQRNKGNFPGRFSGRQFSNSRSEMNVSTLELGDSALYLCASSGGTGAYGYTFGSGTRLTVV.

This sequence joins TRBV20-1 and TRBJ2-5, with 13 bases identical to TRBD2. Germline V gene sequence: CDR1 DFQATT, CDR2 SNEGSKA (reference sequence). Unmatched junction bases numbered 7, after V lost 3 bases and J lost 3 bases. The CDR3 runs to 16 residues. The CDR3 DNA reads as TGCAGTGCTAGTACACTAGCGGGAGGGTTTGAAGAGACCCAGTACTTC. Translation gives CSASTLAGGFEETQYF.

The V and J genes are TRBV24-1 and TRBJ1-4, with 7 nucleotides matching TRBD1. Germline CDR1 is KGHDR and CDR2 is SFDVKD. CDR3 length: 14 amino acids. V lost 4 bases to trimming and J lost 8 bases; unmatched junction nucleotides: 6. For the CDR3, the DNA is TGTGCCACCAGTGACGGGACAGCAGGGGAAAAACTGTTTTTT. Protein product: CATSDGTAGEKLFF.

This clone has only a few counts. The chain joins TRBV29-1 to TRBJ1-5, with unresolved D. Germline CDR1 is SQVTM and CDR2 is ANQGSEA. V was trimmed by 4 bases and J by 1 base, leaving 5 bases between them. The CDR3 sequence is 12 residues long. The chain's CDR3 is CSVGGSNQPQHF. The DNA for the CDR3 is TGCAGCGTTGGAGGGAGCAATCAGCCCCAGCATTTT.

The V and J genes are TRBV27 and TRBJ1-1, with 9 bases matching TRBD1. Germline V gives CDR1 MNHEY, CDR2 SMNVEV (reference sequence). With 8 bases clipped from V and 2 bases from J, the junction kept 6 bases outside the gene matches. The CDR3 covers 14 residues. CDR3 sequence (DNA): TGTGCCAGCGGACAGGGGCGGGTCAACACTGAAGCTTTCTTT. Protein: CASGQGRVNTEAFF.

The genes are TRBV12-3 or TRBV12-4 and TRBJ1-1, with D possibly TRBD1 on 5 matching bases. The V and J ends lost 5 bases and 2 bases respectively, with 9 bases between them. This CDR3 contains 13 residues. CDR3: CASSVTGNTEAFF. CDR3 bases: TGTGCCAGCAGTGTAACAGGTAACACTGAAGCTTTCTTT.

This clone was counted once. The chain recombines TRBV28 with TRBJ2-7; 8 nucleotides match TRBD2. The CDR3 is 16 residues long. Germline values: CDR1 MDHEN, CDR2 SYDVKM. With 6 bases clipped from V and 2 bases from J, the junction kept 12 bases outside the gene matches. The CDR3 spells CASSPILGLGTYEQYV. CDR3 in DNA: TGTGCCAGCAGCCCTATTCTGGGACTAGGAACCTACGAGCAGTACGTC.

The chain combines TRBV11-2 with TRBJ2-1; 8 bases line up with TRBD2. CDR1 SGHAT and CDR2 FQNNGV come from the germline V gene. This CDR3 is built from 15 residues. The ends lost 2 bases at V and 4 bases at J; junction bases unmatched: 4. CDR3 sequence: CASSLQAGAYNEQFF. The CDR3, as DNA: TGTGCCAGCAGCTTACAAGCGGGAGCTTACAATGAGCAGTTCTTC.

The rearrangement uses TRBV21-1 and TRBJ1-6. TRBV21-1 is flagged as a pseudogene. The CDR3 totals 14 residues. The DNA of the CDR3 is TGTGCCAGCAGCAAAGACTCGGTATGTTCACCCCTCCACTTT. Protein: CASSKDSVCSPLHF.